This TCR beta chain was identified in a study of shared clonotypes between healthy human individuals (dated by TCRdb to between 2020 and 2021). Turning to the overall study: The cohort comprised a couple of women and a few men aged 18 to 49 years. To estimate repertoire size and how much clonotypes are shared between individuals, the study performed deep sequencing of blood TCR repertoires from roughly five healthy adults. Leukapheresis yielded between about 0.8 and 8.9 billion PBMCs per donor. For each donor, CD4 naive and CD4 memory were each given three plates, CD8 naive was given two plates, and CD8 memory was given one plate. Different laboratories and diverse techniques were used to prepare libraries and sequence TCR repertoires, to increase sequencing depth and limit assay-specific biases.

TCR CDR3 regions were amplified from genomic DNA by multiplex PCR using the deep immunoSEQ assay. Genomic DNA extracted from each cell subset was distributed evenly over all wells of several immunoSEQ 96-well plates, and each plate served as one replicate. For sorted subsets, roughly 0.2 ug genomic DNA, equal to some 28,000 T cell genomes, was loaded into each replicate PCR. Purified libraries were quantified with a Qubit 3.0 fluorometer, sized on a Bioanalyzer 2100, and re-quantified with the KAPA Library Quantification kit. Every immunoSEQ 96-well plate was sequenced on a separate single-read 150-cycle Illumina NextSeq 550 flow cell. On the authors' methods: Because the immunoSEQ output held only junctional sequences and lacked quality scores, the filtering could not match the filtering applied to full-length reads. Sequences were annotated with PyIR, a Python wrapper for IgBLAST v1.9, and V/J genes and CDR3 were assigned using IMGT germline references. Reads were filtered out if the reads had weak V/J assignments (E-value above 1e-6), no CDR3, stop codons, out-of-frame junctions, or ambiguous translated residues. V3J clonotypes were defined as sequences sharing the same inferred V gene, J gene, and CDR3 amino acid sequence. Percentage overlap between repertoires was computed as shared unique clonotypes divided by the size of the smaller repertoire. Three approaches were used to assess repertoire richness: RTK rarefaction, the Chao1 estimator, and Recon v2.1 estimates of unobserved clonotypes. Generation probabilities for all TCRbeta clonotypes obtained by the gDNA method from several donors were computed using OLGA. The table comes from immuneACCESS by way of TCRdb, which keeps in-frame sequences with V and J called. Part of the clones is missing from these tables; in studies checked, under half for an unresolved V gene and the rest for unknown reasons. The V and J calls and clone size are taken from that table; D and trimming were inferred from the DNA. In all, the sample holds roughly 720,000 clones, and roughly 88% of those were seen once. In total, the top ten clones hold about 33% of the sample.

Note on this clone: Its binding antigen is unknown. Base qualities are not recorded, but no much larger clone differs from it by a single base. Other DNA sequences in this sample translate to the same CDR3.

Healthy HIV-negative adults with no recently reported acute infections or vaccinations were included as donors. Every donor was a Caucasian adult residing in Nashville, Tennessee, USA. CD8 memory samples combined magnetically selected CD45RO+ cells with CCR7-negative CD45RA+ effector memory (TemRA) cells. Blood was obtained by leukapheresis, after which PBMCs were separated by Ficoll-Histopaque density gradient centrifugation and cryopreserved in liquid nitrogen vapor phase. Analytical flow cytometry was used to check the purity and quantity of every magnetically sorted T cell population. From each sorted fraction, genomic DNA was isolated and quantified by UV absorbance on a Nanodrop 2000c. The cysteine opens and the phenylalanine closes a CDR3 of 14 amino acids. The retained sequence is limited to the CDR3, 42 bases, with the frame set at the first base. Trimming removed 0 bases from V and 4 bases from J, leaving 10 bases between the germline ends. The germline V gene sets CDR1 to SGDLS and CDR2 to YYNGEE.

The investigation overall reported the following: The genetic and exposure-history diversity represented was limited by the small number of donors. Pairwise subsampling indicated that sequencing depth was expected to affect the degree of clonotype sharing among donors. Higher generation probabilities were observed for clonotypes shared by all four sorted-subset donors than for non-shared clonotypes. Across four donors, around 5% of naive CD4, approximately 3.6% of naive CD8, 2.3% of memory CD4, and 0.4% to 0.45% of memory CD8 clonotypes were shared. Sampling was restricted to blood, and TCR repertoires in tissues likely differ from the TCR repertoires found in blood. Even with the large sequencing depth, rarefaction of the sorted-subset datasets indicated that sequencing was incomplete. Naive subsets generally had larger estimated clonotype richness than memory subsets.

The sequence was obtained from a young man in good health. Some clones in this sample may be carry-over from other donors' samples. Sequenced: memory CD8+ T cells from PBMCs. Taken with the paper, the label for cell subset or site translates to: CD45RO+ cells pooled with CCR7-negative TemRA cells. The rearrangement combines TRBV9 with TRBJ1-1; TRBD1 is perhaps the D gene, given 5 matching bases. The DNA reads TGTGCCAGCAGCGTAGCACGGGGGGGCACTGAAGCTTTCTTT. Translated, this gives CASSVARGGTEAFF. The CDR3, completed at both ends by the reference TRBV9 and TRBJ1-1 genes, gives the full variable domain DSGVTQTPKHLITATGQRVTLRCSPRSGDLSVYWYQQSLDQGLQFLIQYYNGEERAKGNILERFSAQQFPDLHSELNLSSLELGDSALYFCASSVARGGTEAFFGQGTRLTVV.